One and the same sample provided the 21 T cell receptor beta chains below, sequenced in a study of graft-versus-host responses after intestinal transplantation. Profiled with immunoSEQ multiplex PCR; TCRdb holds only in-frame clones, not every one. The sample lists roughly 62,000 clones, more than 75% seen once, with about 2.9% in the top ten. The sequencing here drew on PBMCs, taken about 120 days after intestinal transplantation. The receptor source for this set is a human patient who received an intestinal transplant, so some T cells may come from the graft donor.

The chain links TRBV5-6 to TRBJ1-6, with D possibly TRBD1 on 5 matching bases. The CDR3 spans 15 residues. Germline-derived CDR1 and CDR2 are SGHDT and YYEEEE. V lost 4 bases and J lost 4, with 12 bases in between. This chain's CDR3 is CASSQRRGYNSPLHF. As DNA, the CDR3 is TGTGCCAGCAGCCAACGAAGGGGATATAATTCACCCCTCCACTTT.

V gene TRBV29-1 combines with J gene TRBJ2-7; maybe TRBD2 (6 bases). This CDR3 contains 17 residues. Germline CDR1 SQVTM, CDR2 ANQGSEA. Trimming took 5 bases from V and 7 from J, leaving 30 bases between them. CDR3 bases: TGCAGCGTTCTTGGGAAAACGGGGGATCTGCCTACTGGGGAGCAGTACTTC. Translation gives CSVLGKTGDLPTGEQYF.

This chain uses TRBV5-1 with TRBJ1-2, with a possible D match to TRBD1 (5 bases). The CDR3 runs to 14 residues. Deletions cut 4 bases from V and 8 bases from J, with 18 bases between. CDR1 SGHRS and CDR2 YFSETQ come from the germline V gene. CDR3 bases: TGCGCCAGCAGCCCTGGGACTGGTTTAGGGGGCTACACCTTC. Amino acids: CASSPGTGLGGYTF.

The genes are TRBV29-1 and TRBJ2-5; D is possibly TRBD1 (5 bases). Germline-derived CDR1 and CDR2 are SQVTM and ANQGSEA. The CDR3 is made up of 13 amino acids. V lost 6 bases to trimming and J lost 0 bases, with 11 bases between them. CDR3 coding DNA: TGCAGCGTGGCGACAGAGGACCAAGAGACCCAGTACTTC. Protein product: CSVATEDQETQYF.

This clone was detected only once. The genes are TRBV5-4 and TRBJ2-1; D unresolved. Trimming stripped 4 bases from V and 8 bases from J, with 16 bases between. This CDR3 is built from 14 residues. Germline values: CDR1 SGHNT, CDR2 YYREEE (reference sequence). CDR3 sequence (DNA): TGTGCCAGCAGCGAAGGCAACGACCGGGATGAGCAGTTCTTC. This sequence encodes CASSEGNDRDEQFF.

This chain links TRBV4-2 with TRBJ2-3; no firm D call. V was pared by 1 base and J by 1 base, with 9 bases between. The CDR3 consists of 15 residues. CDR1 LGHNA and CDR2 YNFKEQ come from the germline V gene. The CDR3 sequence: CASSQGPLGTDTQYF. The DNA for the CDR3 is TGTGCCAGCAGCCAAGGACCATTGGGCACAGATACGCAGTATTTT.

The rearrangement joins TRBV6-5 to TRBJ2-7; 12 nucleotides align to TRBD2. The ends lost 6 bases at V and 3 bases at J; junction bases unmatched: 3. Germline V CDR1 and CDR2: MNHEY, SVGAGI. This CDR3 is built from 14 residues. This CDR3 is CASSPLAGGYEQYF. CDR3 nucleotides: TGTGCCAGCAGCCCACTAGCGGGAGGCTACGAGCAGTACTTC.

The count of this clone is one. The gene calls are TRBV15 and TRBJ2-7; 7 positions agree with TRBD2. Germline V gene sequence: CDR1 LNHNV, CDR2 YYDKDF (reference sequence). There are 14 residues in the CDR3. V dropped 6 bases and J dropped 2; count of bases not matched to a gene: 7. The CDR3 DNA is TGTGCCACCAGTTCAGGGAGGGCGGCCTACGAGCAGTACTTC. Amino acids: CATSSGRAAYEQYF. The entire variable domain, with the rest obtained from reference TRBV15 and TRBJ2-7, is as follows: DAMVIQNPRYQVTQFGKPVTLSCSQTLNHNVMYWYQQKSSQAPKLLFHYYDKDFNNEADTPDNFQSRRPNTSFCFLDIRSPGLGDTAMYLCATSSGRAAYEQYFGPGTRLTVT.

The gene calls are TRBV15 and TRBJ2-3; D perhaps matches TRBD1 (7 bases). Germline V CDR1 and CDR2: LNHNV, YYDKDF (reference sequence). The ends were cut back, 5 bases at V and 3 bases at J, with 18 bases in the middle. The CDR3 sequence is 16 residues long. CDR3 region: CATSLGRTGVTDTQYF. CDR3 sequence (DNA): TGTGCCACCAGCCTCGGGAGAACAGGGGTGACAGATACGCAGTATTTT. The whole variable domain, filled in from reference TRBV15 and TRBJ2-3, reads DAMVIQNPRYQVTQFGKPVTLSCSQTLNHNVMYWYQQKSSQAPKLLFHYYDKDFNNEADTPDNFQSRRPNTSFCFLDIRSPGLGDTAMYLCATSLGRTGVTDTQYFGPGTRLTVL.

V usage is TRBV10-1 and J usage is TRBJ1-5, with D uncertain. V lost 0 bases and J 6 bases, leaving 6 bases between the germline ends. CDR3 length: 13 residues. The germline gives CDR1 WNHNN, CDR2 SYGVQD (reference sequence). The CDR3 DNA reads TGCGCCAGCAGTGAGTCGGGGTCTCAGCCCCAGCATTTT. It yields the protein CASSESGSQPQHF.

The V call is TRBV14, the J call TRBJ1-3; unclear D gene. The CDR3 totals 13 residues. V lost 6 bases to trimming and J lost 4 bases, with 10 bases between them. Germline V gene lookup returns CDR1 SGHDN and CDR2 FVKESK. CDR3 nucleotides: TGTGCCAGCAGACCCTACTCGGGAAACACCATATATTTT. This gives the protein CASRPYSGNTIYF. The entire variable domain, with the rest obtained from reference TRBV14 and TRBJ1-3, is as follows: EAGVTQFPSHSVIEKGQTVTLRCDPISGHDNLYWYRRVMGKEIKFLLHFVKESKQDESGMPNNRFLAERTGGTYSTLKVQPAELEDSGVYFCASRPYSGNTIYFGEGSWLTVV.

The chain carries TRBV6-5 and TRBJ2-2; the D is unclear. The germline CDR1 and CDR2 sequences are MNHEY and SVGAGI. Trimming stripped 6 bases from V and 9 bases from J, with 14 bases between. CDR3 length: 13 residues. Written as DNA, the CDR3 is TGTGCCAGCAGCCAAAGGGATGGCAGGGAGCTGTTTTTT. Translation: CASSQRDGRELFF.

The chain carries TRBV7-6 and TRBJ2-1, with D possibly being TRBD2 (5 bases). The CDR3 runs 12 residues. Germline loops: CDR1 SGHVS, CDR2 FNYEAQ. Trimming took 5 bases from V and 8 from J, leaving 10 bases between them. CDR3 DNA sequence: TGTGCCAGCAGCCGCGAGGGCGATGAGCAGTTCTTC. This translates into CASSREGDEQFF.

This clone has just a few counts. This sequence joins TRBV27 and TRBJ2-7, with D possibly called TRBD1 or TRBD2 (5 bases each). V lost 6 bases to trimming and J lost 6 bases, with 15 bases between them. Germline assignment: CDR1 MNHEY and CDR2 SMNVEV (reference sequence). This CDR3 contains 13 residues. The CDR3 region has the DNA TGTGCCAGCAGCTCGATCCGGGACGCCGAGCAGTACTTC. Amino acid sequence: CASSSIRDAEQYF.

The chain links TRBV4-2 to TRBJ2-7, with a weak D call TRBD1 (6 bases). Trimming took 4 bases from V and 0 from J, leaving 13 bases between them. Looked up from germline, CDR1 is LGHNA and CDR2 is YNFKEQ. The CDR3 spans 15 residues. The CDR3 nucleotides are TGTGCCAGCAGCCCCGGGACATACTACTCCTACGAGCAGTACTTC. Protein sequence: CASSPGTYYSYEQYF.

This chain's CDR3 is CASSLEFRTGFGNTEAFF. Here the CDR3 DNA reads TGCGCCAGCAGCTTGGAATTTAGGACAGGCTTCGGGAACACTGAAGCTTTCTTT. The V gene is TRBV5-1, the J gene TRBJ1-1, with TRBD1 matching 7 bases. Germline assignment: CDR1 SGHRS and CDR2 YFSETQ. The ends lost 0 bases at V and 1 base at J; junction bases unmatched: 12. This CDR3 spans 18 amino acids.

CDR3: CASSPRLAINQETQYF. The CDR3 coding sequence is TGTGCCAGCAGCCCGCGACTAGCGATTAACCAAGAGACCCAGTACTTC. This chain links TRBV7-9 with TRBJ2-5; 8 bases align to TRBD2. Germline CDR1 SEHNR, CDR2 FQNEAQ (reference sequence). V shed 5 bases, J shed 0 bases, and the junction held 8 bases outside the gene matches. The CDR3 length is 16 residues.

J is TRBJ2-7 and V is TRBV6-5; the match to TRBD1 covers 11 bases. The germline gives CDR1 MNHEY, CDR2 SVGAGI. The CDR3 spans 15 residues. The junction had 4 bases not matched to a gene; V was cut back by 2 bases and J by 4 bases. CDR3 coding DNA: TGTGCCAGCAGTTACGGGACAGGGGGATTTTACGAGCAGTACTTC. Its protein is CASSYGTGGFYEQYF.

This rearrangement joins TRBV6-1 to TRBJ2-5; D unresolved. V was clipped by 1 base and J by 1 base, with 13 bases between them. Germline V lookup: CDR1 MNHNS, CDR2 SASEGT. The CDR3 length is 16 residues. CDR3 in DNA: TGTGCCAGCAGTGAAGGGGCCGACTGGACCCAAGAGACCCAGTACTTC. Amino acid sequence: CASSEGADWTQETQYF.

The chain links TRBV5-8 to TRBJ1-5; D is undetermined. Germline CDR1 is SGHTS and CDR2 is YDEGEE. There are 12 residues in the CDR3. Trimming stripped 0 bases from V and 6 bases from J, with 4 bases between. CDR3 amino acids: CASSLVGQPQHF. The CDR3 bases are TGTGCCAGCAGCTTGGTGGGTCAGCCCCAGCATTTT.

Here the CDR3 reads CASSRTGSYEQYF. DNA for the CDR3: TGTGCCAGCAGTCGGACAGGGAGCTACGAGCAGTACTTC. The chain couples TRBV6-1 to TRBJ2-7, with 8 positions matching TRBD1. Trimming took 5 bases from V and 3 from J; bases not matched to a gene: 3. Germline loops: CDR1 MNHNS, CDR2 SASEGT. The CDR3 extends over 13 amino acids.